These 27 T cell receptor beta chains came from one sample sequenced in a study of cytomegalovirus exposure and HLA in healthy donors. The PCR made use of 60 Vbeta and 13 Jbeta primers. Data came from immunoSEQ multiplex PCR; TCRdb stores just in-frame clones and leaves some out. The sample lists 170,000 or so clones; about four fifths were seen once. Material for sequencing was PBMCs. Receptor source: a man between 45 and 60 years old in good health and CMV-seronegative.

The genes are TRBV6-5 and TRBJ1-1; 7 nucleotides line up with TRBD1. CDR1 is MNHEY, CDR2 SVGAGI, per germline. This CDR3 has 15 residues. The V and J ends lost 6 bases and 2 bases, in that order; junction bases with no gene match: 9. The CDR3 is CASRSTGTQNTEAFF. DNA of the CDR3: TGTGCCAGCAGATCGACAGGGACTCAAAACACTGAAGCTTTCTTT.

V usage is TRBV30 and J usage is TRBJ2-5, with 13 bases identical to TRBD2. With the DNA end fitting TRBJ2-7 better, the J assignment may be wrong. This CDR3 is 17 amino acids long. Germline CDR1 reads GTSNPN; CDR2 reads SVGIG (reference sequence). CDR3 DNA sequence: TGTGCCTGGAGTGGTGGACTAGCGGGAGCAGGAGCCTACGAGCAGTACTTC. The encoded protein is CAWSGGLAGAGAYEQYF.

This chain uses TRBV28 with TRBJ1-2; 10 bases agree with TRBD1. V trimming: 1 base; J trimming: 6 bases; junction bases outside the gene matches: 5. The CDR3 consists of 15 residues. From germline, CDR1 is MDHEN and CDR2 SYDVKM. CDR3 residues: CASSLYGTGDDGYTF. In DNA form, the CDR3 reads TGTGCCAGCAGTTTATATGGGACAGGGGACGATGGCTACACCTTC.

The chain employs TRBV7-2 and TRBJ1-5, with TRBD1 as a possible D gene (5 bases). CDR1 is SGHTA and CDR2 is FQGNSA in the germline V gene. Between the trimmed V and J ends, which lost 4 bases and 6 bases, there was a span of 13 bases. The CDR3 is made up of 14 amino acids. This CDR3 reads CASSSQGMSQPQHF. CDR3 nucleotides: TGTGCCAGCAGCTCTCAGGGAATGAGTCAGCCCCAGCATTTT.

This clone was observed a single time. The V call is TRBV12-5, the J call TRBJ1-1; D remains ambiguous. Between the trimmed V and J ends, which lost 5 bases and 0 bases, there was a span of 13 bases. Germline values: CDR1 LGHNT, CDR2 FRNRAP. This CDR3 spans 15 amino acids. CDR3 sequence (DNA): TGTGCTAGTGGTCCCCAACAGCTTATGAACACTGAAGCTTTCTTT. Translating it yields CASGPQQLMNTEAFF.

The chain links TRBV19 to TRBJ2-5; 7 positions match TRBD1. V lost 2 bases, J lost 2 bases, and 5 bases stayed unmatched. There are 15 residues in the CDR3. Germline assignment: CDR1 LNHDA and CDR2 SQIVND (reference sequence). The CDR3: CASSIIRDRQETQYF. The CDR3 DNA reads TGTGCCAGTAGTATAATCCGGGACAGACAAGAGACCCAGTACTTC.

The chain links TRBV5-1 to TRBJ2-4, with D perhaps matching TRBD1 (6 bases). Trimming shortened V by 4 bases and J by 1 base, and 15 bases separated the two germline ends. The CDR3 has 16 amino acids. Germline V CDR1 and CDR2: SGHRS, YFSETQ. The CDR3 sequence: CASSRTTGTAKNIQYF. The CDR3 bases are TGCGCCAGCAGCCGGACCACAGGGACGGCCAAAAACATTCAGTACTTC. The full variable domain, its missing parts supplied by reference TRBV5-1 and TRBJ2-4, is KAGVTQTPRYLIKTRGQQVTLSCSPISGHRSVSWYQQTPGQGLQFLFEYFSETQRNKGNFPGRFSGRQFSNSRSEMNVSTLELGDSALYLCASSRTTGTAKNIQYFGAGTRLSVL.

CDR3 sequence: CASRLGQGYEQYF. The CDR3 bases are TGTGCCAGCAGGCTCGGACAGGGCTACGAGCAGTACTTC. The chain carries TRBV6-1 and TRBJ2-7; 8 nucleotides agree with TRBD1. The CDR3 length is 13 residues. Germline V gene sequence: CDR1 MNHNS, CDR2 SASEGT. V dropped 6 bases and J dropped 3; count of bases not matched to a gene: 4.

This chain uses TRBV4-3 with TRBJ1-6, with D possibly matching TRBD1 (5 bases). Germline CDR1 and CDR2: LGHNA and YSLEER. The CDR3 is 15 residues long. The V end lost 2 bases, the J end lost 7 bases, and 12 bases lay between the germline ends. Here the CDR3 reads CASSQQGLENSPLHF. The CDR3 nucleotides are TGCGCCAGCAGCCAACAGGGCTTGGAGAATTCACCCCTCCACTTT.

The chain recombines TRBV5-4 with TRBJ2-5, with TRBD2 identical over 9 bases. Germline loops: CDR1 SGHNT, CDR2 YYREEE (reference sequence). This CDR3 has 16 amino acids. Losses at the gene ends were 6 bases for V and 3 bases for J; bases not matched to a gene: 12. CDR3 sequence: CASKLGGSSGKETQYF. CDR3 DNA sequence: TGTGCCAGCAAGCTTGGAGGTTCTAGCGGGAAAGAGACCCAGTACTTC.

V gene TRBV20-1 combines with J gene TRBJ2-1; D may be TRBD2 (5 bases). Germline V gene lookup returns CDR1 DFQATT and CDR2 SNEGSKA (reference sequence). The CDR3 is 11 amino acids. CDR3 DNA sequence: TGCAGAAGCGGTCTATACAATGAGCAGTTCTTC. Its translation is CRSGLYNEQFF.

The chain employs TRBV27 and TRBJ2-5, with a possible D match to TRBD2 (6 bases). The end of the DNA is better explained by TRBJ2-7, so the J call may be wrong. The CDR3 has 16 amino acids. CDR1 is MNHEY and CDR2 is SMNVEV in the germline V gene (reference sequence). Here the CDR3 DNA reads TGTGCCAGCAGTTTATCAGGGACTTACGGGGTCTACGAGCAGTACTTC. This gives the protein CASSLSGTYGVYEQYF.

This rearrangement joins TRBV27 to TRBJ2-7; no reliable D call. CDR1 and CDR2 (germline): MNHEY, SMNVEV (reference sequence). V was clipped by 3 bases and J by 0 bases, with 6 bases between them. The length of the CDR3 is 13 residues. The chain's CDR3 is CASSFLSSYEQYF. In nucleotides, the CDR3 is TGTGCCAGCAGTTTTCTAAGCTCCTACGAGCAGTACTTC.

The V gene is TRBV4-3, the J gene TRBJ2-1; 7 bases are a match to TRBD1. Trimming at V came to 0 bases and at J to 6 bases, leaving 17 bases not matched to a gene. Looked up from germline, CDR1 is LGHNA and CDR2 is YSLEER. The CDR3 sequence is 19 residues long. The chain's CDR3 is CASSQEGTVARQSRNEQFF. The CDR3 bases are TGCGCCAGCAGCCAAGAGGGGACAGTCGCCCGCCAGAGCCGCAATGAGCAGTTCTTC.

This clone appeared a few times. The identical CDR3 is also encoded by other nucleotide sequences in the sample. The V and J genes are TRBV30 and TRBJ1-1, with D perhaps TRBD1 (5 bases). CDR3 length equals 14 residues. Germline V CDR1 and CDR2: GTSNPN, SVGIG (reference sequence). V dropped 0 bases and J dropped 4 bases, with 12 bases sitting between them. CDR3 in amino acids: CAWSVGQGSTEAFF. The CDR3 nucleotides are TGTGCCTGGAGTGTGGGGCAGGGCTCCACTGAAGCTTTCTTT.

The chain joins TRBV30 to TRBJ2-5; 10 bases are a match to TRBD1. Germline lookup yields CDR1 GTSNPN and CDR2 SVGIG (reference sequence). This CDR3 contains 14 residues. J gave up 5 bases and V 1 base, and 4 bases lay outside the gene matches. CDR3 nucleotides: TGTGCCTGGAGTGCCCCGACAGGGGGCGAGACCCAGTACTTC. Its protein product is CAWSAPTGGETQYF. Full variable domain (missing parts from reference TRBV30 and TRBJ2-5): SQTIHQWPATLVQPVGSPLSLECTVEGTSNPNLYWYRQAAGRGLQLLFYSVGIGQISSEVPQNLSASRPQDRQFILSSKKLLLSDSGFYLCAWSAPTGGETQYFGPGTRLLVL.

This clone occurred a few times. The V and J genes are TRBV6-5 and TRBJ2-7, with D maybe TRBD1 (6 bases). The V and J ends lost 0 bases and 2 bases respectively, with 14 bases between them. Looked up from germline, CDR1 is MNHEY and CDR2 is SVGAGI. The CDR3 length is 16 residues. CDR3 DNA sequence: TGTGCCAGCAGTTACTCGCCTGTCGGGACACCCTACGAGCAGTACTTC. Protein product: CASSYSPVGTPYEQYF.

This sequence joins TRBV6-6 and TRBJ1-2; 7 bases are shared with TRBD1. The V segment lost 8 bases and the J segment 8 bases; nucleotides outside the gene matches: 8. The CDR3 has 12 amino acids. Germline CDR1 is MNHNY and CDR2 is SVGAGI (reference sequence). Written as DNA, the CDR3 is TGTGCCAGCTTAAGAACAGGGGAAGGCTACACCTTC. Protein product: CASLRTGEGYTF.

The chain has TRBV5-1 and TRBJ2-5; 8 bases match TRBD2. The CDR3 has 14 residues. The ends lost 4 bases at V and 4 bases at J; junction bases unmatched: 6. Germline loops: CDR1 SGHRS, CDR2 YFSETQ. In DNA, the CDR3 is TGCGCCAGCAGCATGAGCGGGAGCGTAGAGACCCAGTACTTC. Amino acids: CASSMSGSVETQYF.

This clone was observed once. The CDR3 is CASSSRTGGNTIYF. The CDR3 nucleotides read TGCGCCAGCAGCTCTAGGACAGGCGGAAACACCATATATTTT. The V and J genes are TRBV5-1 and TRBJ1-3; 7 nucleotides match TRBD1. The trim removed 3 bases at V and 4 bases at J, leaving 4 bases unmatched. This CDR3 has 14 residues. Germline V gene data show CDR1 as SGHRS and CDR2 as YFSETQ.

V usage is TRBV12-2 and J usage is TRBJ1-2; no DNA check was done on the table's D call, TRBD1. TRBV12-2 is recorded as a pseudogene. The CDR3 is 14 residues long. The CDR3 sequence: CASRNGQGDYGYTF. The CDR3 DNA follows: TGTGCAAGTCGCAACGGACAGGGGGACTATGGCTACACCTTC.

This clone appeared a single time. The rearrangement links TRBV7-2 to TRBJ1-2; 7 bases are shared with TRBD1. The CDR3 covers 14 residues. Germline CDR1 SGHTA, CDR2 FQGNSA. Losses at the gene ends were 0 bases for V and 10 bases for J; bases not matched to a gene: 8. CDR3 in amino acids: CASSLARQGNAYTF. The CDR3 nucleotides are TGTGCCAGCAGCTTAGCGAGACAGGGAAACGCCTACACCTTC. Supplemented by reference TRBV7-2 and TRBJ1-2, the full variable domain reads GAGVSQSPSNKVTEKGKDVELRCDPISGHTALYWYRQSLGQGLEFLIYFQGNSAPDKSGLPSDRFSAERTGGSVSTLTIQRTQQEDSAVYLCASSLARQGNAYTFGSGTRLTVV.

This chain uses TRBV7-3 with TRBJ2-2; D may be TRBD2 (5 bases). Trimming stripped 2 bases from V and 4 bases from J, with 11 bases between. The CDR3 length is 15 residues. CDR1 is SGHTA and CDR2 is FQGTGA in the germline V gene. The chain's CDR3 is CASSLQDSGTGELFF. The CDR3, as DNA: TGTGCCAGCAGCTTACAGGACTCGGGCACCGGGGAGCTGTTTTTT.

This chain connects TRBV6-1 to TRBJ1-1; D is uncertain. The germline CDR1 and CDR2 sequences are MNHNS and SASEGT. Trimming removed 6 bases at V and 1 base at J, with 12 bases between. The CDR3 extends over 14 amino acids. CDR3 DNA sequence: TGTGCCAGCAGGTCGGGAGGGCCGAACACTGAAGCTTTCTTT. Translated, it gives CASRSGGPNTEAFF.

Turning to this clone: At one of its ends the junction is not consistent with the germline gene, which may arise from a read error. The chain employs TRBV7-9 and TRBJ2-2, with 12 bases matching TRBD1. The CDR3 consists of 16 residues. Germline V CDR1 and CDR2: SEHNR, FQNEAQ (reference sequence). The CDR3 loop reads CSSSPPGQGAYGELFF. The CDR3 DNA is TGTTCCAGCAGCCCACCGGGACAGGGGGCGTACGGGGAGCTGTTTTTT.

The CDR3 DNA follows: TGTGCCAGCAGCTTGGGGACAGTTAGCTATGGCTACACCTTC. It translates to CASSLGTVSYGYTF. The chain links TRBV5-6 to TRBJ1-2, with D possibly matching TRBD1 (6 bases). Trimming stripped 0 bases from V and 4 bases from J, with 10 bases between. Per germline, CDR1 SGHDT and CDR2 YYEEEE. The length of the CDR3 is 14 residues.

The CDR3 DNA reads TGCACCAGCAGCCAAGATCTAGGAGTTCCGGGTTACCACGAGCAGTACTTC. Amino acid sequence: CTSSQDLGVPGYHEQYF. The gene calls are TRBV1 and TRBJ2-7; the table assigns TRBD2, which was not confirmed against the DNA. TRBV1 has pseudogene status. This CDR3 has 17 residues.